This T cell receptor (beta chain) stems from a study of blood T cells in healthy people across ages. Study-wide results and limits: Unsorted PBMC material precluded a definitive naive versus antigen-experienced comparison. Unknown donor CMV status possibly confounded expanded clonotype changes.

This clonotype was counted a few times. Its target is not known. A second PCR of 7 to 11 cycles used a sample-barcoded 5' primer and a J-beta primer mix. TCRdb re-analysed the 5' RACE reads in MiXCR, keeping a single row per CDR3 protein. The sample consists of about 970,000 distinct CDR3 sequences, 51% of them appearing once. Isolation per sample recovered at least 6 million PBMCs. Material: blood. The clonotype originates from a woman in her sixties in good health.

CDR3 nucleotide sequence: TGCGCCAGCAGCCCGCCCGGGACAGGTTATGGCTACACCTTC. Encoded protein: CASSPPGTGYGYTF. The rearrangement joins TRBV4-1 to TRBJ1-2, with TRBD1 matching 8 bases. The germline V gene has CDR1 MGHRA and CDR2 YSYEKL. Trimming took 4 bases from V and 5 from J; bases not matched to a gene: 6. CDR3 size: 14 residues.